These T cell receptor beta chains were read from a single sample in a study of PD-L1 blockade in urothelial cancer. Sequenced by immunoSEQ multiplex PCR; TCRdb stores in-frame clones only, minus some. The profile shows tens of thousands of clones, 84% of them singletons. Sequenced here: PBMCs, sampled around atezolizumab (anti-PD-L1) treatment. The receptors come from a woman aged 65 to 85 with urothelial cancer. The CDR3 runs from the conserved cysteine through the conserved F or W. Each record gives: V gene, CDR3 length, clone size, J gene, D gene, CDR3 DNA, CDR3 protein. A D gene is named only where the DNA matches it firmly. The size field is filled for only some rows; it gives once, few, many or a size class.

V: TRBV27
length: 13
size: few
J: TRBJ1-2
D: .
DNA: TGTGCCAGCCGGGGAAGCCCTCTCTATGGCTACACCTTC
CDR3: CASRGSPLYGYTF

V: TRBV6-1
length: 12
size: .
J: TRBJ2-7
D: .
DNA: TGTGCCAGCAGTGAGACAGCCTACGAGCAGTACTTC
CDR3: CASSETAYEQYF

V: TRBV28
length: 14
size: .
J: TRBJ1-2
D: .
DNA: TGTGCCAGCAGTACCTATCCCCTTTTGTATGGCTACACCTTC
CDR3: CASSTYPLLYGYTF

V: TRBV6-6
length: 15
size: .
J: TRBJ2-1
D: TRBD2
DNA: TGTGCCAGCTCCCCCCTAGCGGGAGTTAGGCATGAGCAGTTCTTC
CDR3: CASSPLAGVRHEQFF

V: TRBV30
length: 14
size: .
J: TRBJ2-1
D: .
DNA: TGTGCCACTACGGCCGGCTTAGCTGGCGATGAGCAGTTCTTC
CDR3: CATTAGLAGDEQFF

V: TRBV6-6
length: 13
size: many
J: TRBJ1-1
D: .
DNA: TGTGCCAGCCGAGTGTCGGTGAACACTGAAGCTTTCTTT
CDR3: CASRVSVNTEAFF

V: TRBV5-6
length: 16
size: once
J: TRBJ1-4
D: TRBD1
DNA: TGTGCCAGCAGCTTGGACCAGGGGGCGGGTAATGAAAAACTGTTTTTT
CDR3: CASSLDQGAGNEKLFF

V: TRBV28
length: 11
size: .
J: TRBJ2-7
D: TRBD1
DNA: TGTGCCACGGACAGGGGCTACGAGCAGTACTTC
CDR3: CATDRGYEQYF

V: TRBV25-1
length: 16
size: .
J: TRBJ2-6
D: TRBD1
DNA: TGTGCCAGCCAGGGACAGGGGGCCACTGGGGCCAACGTCCTGACTTTC
CDR3: CASQGQGATGANVLTF

V: TRBV5-1
length: 14
size: .
J: TRBJ2-7
D: TRBD1
DNA: TGCGCCAGCAGCTCCCAGACAGGGGCCTACGAGCAGTACTTC
CDR3: CASSSQTGAYEQYF

V: TRBV5-1
length: 15
size: .
J: TRBJ2-5
D: TRBD2
DNA: TGCGCCAGCAGCTTCTCTCGGCAGGGAGGGGAGACCCAGTACTTC
CDR3: CASSFSRQGGETQYF

V: TRBV6-5
length: 14
size: .
J: TRBJ2-2
D: .
DNA: TGTGCCAGCAGACAGGGAACGGACACCGGGGAGCTGTTTTTT
CDR3: CASRQGTDTGELFF

V: TRBV2
length: 14
size: once
J: TRBJ2-7
D: .
DNA: TGTGCCAGCAGTGACAGGGACTTAGTACGCGAGCAGTACTTC
CDR3: CASSDRDLVREQYF

V: TRBV19
length: 16
size: .
J: TRBJ1-2
D: .
DNA: TGTGCCAGTAGTCTCCTTGCGGGGAAAACTAACTATGGCTACACCTTC
CDR3: CASSLLAGKTNYGYTF

V: TRBV2
length: 15
size: .
J: TRBJ2-7
D: TRBD2
DNA: TGTGCCAGCAGCCCCTGGGCTAGCGGGAGTTACGAGCAGTACTTC
CDR3: CASSPWASGSYEQYF

V: TRBV10-3
length: 15
size: .
J: TRBJ2-5
D: .
DNA: TGTGCCATCAGTGACCCCACGGGAAAAAAAGAGACCCAGTACTTC
CDR3: CAISDPTGKKETQYF

V: TRBV9
length: 14
size: .
J: TRBJ2-5
D: TRBD2
DNA: TGTGCCAGCAGCGTAGGGTGGGAGGGGGAGACCCAGTACTTC
CDR3: CASSVGWEGETQYF

V: TRBV7-8
length: 14
size: once
J: TRBJ2-7
D: TRBD1
DNA: TGTGCCAGCAGCCTGGACAGGTTCGGTTACGAGCAGTACTTC
CDR3: CASSLDRFGYEQYF

V: TRBV19
length: 16
size: .
J: TRBJ2-2
D: TRBD1
DNA: TGTGCCAGTAGTATGTGGGACAGGGGGCGCTTAGGGGAGCTGTTTTTT
CDR3: CASSMWDRGRLGELFF

V: TRBV9
length: 15
size: .
J: TRBJ2-5
D: TRBD2
DNA: TGTGCCAGCAGCGTAGCAACCGGGGGGATGGAGACCCAGTACTTC
CDR3: CASSVATGGMETQYF

V: TRBV5-1
length: 15
size: .
J: TRBJ2-3
D: TRBD2
DNA: TGCGCCAGCAGCCCGGGACTAGCGGGAGGAGATACGCAGTATTTT
CDR3: CASSPGLAGGDTQYF

V: TRBV11-2
length: 15
size: .
J: TRBJ2-7
D: TRBD2
DNA: TGTGCCAGCAGCCAGAGGGGACTAGCTTCCTACGAGCAGTACTTC
CDR3: CASSQRGLASYEQYF

V: TRBV30
length: 14
size: .
J: TRBJ1-1
D: TRBD1
DNA: TGTGCCTGGAGTACCGGGACAGGGAACACTGAAGCTTTCTTT
CDR3: CAWSTGTGNTEAFF

V: TRBV28
length: 16
size: few
J: TRBJ1-5
D: .
DNA: TGTGCCAGCAGTTTGCGGGGACGGCGAGGCAATCAGCCCCAGCATTTT
CDR3: CASSLRGRRGNQPQHF

V: TRBV16
length: 14
size: .
J: TRBJ2-7
D: TRBD1
DNA: TGTGCCAGCAGCCAGGGGACAGACCTCTACGAGCAGTACTTC
CDR3: CASSQGTDLYEQYF

V: TRBV4-2
length: 18
size: .
J: TRBJ2-2
D: TRBD2
DNA: TGTGCCAGCAGCCAGGAAACTAGCGGGACCGCGAACACCGGGGAGCTGTTTTTT
CDR3: CASSQETSGTANTGELFF

V: TRBV7-7
length: 15
size: once
J: TRBJ1-2
D: .
DNA: TGTGCCAGCAGCGCCCGTCTCCGCGGGAGCTATGGCTACACCTTC
CDR3: CASSARLRGSYGYTF

V: TRBV5-1
length: 15
size: once
J: TRBJ1-2
D: TRBD1
DNA: TGCGCCAGCAGCCAGCAGACAGGGGGTGACTATGGCTACACCTTC
CDR3: CASSQQTGGDYGYTF

V: TRBV6-1
length: 15
size: few
J: TRBJ1-5
D: .
DNA: TGTGCCAGCAGCGTGGACAGCGTAGTCCCTCGGCCCCAGCATTTT
CDR3: CASSVDSVVPRPQHF

V: TRBV7-2
length: 15
size: .
J: TRBJ1-6
D: .
DNA: TGTGCCAGCAGCTTACGAAGGGGATATAATTCACCCCTCCACTTT
CDR3: CASSLRRGYNSPLHF

V: TRBV30
length: 14
size: .
J: TRBJ2-7
D: .
DNA: TGTGCCTGGAGTGTAGGACTCGGGCCTTACGAGCAGTACTTC
CDR3: CAWSVGLGPYEQYF

V: TRBV7-9
length: 15
size: .
J: TRBJ2-7
D: .
DNA: TGTGCCAGCAGCTCAAGGGTAGGGGACAAGTACGAGCAGTACTTC
CDR3: CASSSRVGDKYEQYF

V: TRBV5-1
length: 15
size: .
J: TRBJ2-5
D: .
DNA: TGCGCCAGCAGCAGTACAACAGGGTTCCAAGAGACCCAGTACTTC
CDR3: CASSSTTGFQETQYF

V: TRBV28
length: 14
size: .
J: TRBJ1-2
D: .
DNA: TGTGCCAGCAGTTTGGGCGTGGGCAGCTATGGCTACACCTTC
CDR3: CASSLGVGSYGYTF

V: TRBV12-2
length: 11
size: .
J: TRBJ1-2
D: .
DNA: TGTGCAAGTCGCTTACGAGGAGGCTACACCTTC
CDR3: CASRLRGGYTF

V: TRBV19
length: 12
size: .
J: TRBJ1-1
D: .
DNA: TGTGCCAGTAGTGCAGGGAACGCTGAAGCTTTCTTT
CDR3: CASSAGNAEAFF

V: TRBV5-1
length: 13
size: .
J: TRBJ1-1
D: .
DNA: TGCGCCAGCAGCTTGGGGACAGTCACTGAAGCTTTCTTT
CDR3: CASSLGTVTEAFF

V: TRBV5-1
length: 16
size: .
J: TRBJ1-1
D: TRBD1
DNA: TGCGCCAGCAGCTCCCGGGACAGGAACATGAACACTGAAGCTTTCTTT
CDR3: CASSSRDRNMNTEAFF

V: TRBV5-1
length: 14
size: .
J: TRBJ1-1
D: .
DNA: TGCGCCAGCAGCTTGGGGACAAAACACACTGAAGCTTTCTTT
CDR3: CASSLGTKHTEAFF

V: TRBV5-1
length: 14
size: .
J: TRBJ2-7
D: .
DNA: TGCGCCAGCAGCTTGAGTGCCAGGGTCTACGAGCAGTACTTC
CDR3: CASSLSARVYEQYF

V: TRBV7-9
length: 15
size: .
J: TRBJ1-4
D: TRBD1
DNA: TGTGCCAGCAGCTTGGACAGGGTTCTGAATGAAAAACTGTTTTTT
CDR3: CASSLDRVLNEKLFF

V: TRBV5-4
length: 13
size: .
J: TRBJ2-1
D: .
DNA: TGTGCCAGCAGCTTGGGAGCCGGCAATGAGCAGTTCTTC
CDR3: CASSLGAGNEQFF

V: TRBV4-2
length: 18
size: .
J: TRBJ1-3
D: TRBD1
DNA: TGTGCCAGCAGCCAAGTCACGACAGGGAGATACTCTGGAAACACCATATATTTT
CDR3: CASSQVTTGRYSGNTIYF

V: TRBV11-2
length: 18
size: .
J: TRBJ2-5
D: TRBD2
DNA: TGTGCCAGCAGCTTAGGAGGTGGTGGAGCGGGAGTGTCCGAGACCCAGTACTTC
CDR3: CASSLGGGGAGVSETQYF

V: TRBV6-1
length: 16
size: .
J: TRBJ2-1
D: .
DNA: TGTGCCAGCAGTGAAGCCATAGCAGGGACCTACAATGAGCAGTTCTTC
CDR3: CASSEAIAGTYNEQFF

V: TRBV9
length: 14
size: few
J: TRBJ2-5
D: TRBD2
DNA: TGTGCCAGCAGCGCGACTAGCGGCATGGTGACCCAGTACTTC
CDR3: CASSATSGMVTQYF

V: TRBV7-9
length: 15
size: .
J: TRBJ1-1
D: .
DNA: TGTGCCAGCAGCTTAGCCCTGGGGCGGAACACTGAAGCTTTCTTT
CDR3: CASSLALGRNTEAFF

V: TRBV5-4
length: 17
size: .
J: TRBJ2-1
D: TRBD2
DNA: TGTGCCAGCAGCTTGGGTGGGACTAGCGGGGTGGTTATGGAGCAGTTCTTC
CDR3: CASSLGGTSGVVMEQFF

V: TRBV7-9
length: 13
size: .
J: TRBJ2-7
D: TRBD1
DNA: TGTGCCAGCATGAGGGACAGGGACGCCGAGCAGTACTTC
CDR3: CASMRDRDAEQYF

V: TRBV5-1
length: 14
size: .
J: TRBJ2-2
D: .
DNA: TGCGCCAGCAGCTTGAGCTTAAACACCGGGGAGCTGTTTTTT
CDR3: CASSLSLNTGELFF

V: TRBV7-2
length: 14
size: .
J: TRBJ2-7
D: TRBD1
DNA: TGTGCCAGCAGCTTAACAGGGGGAATCTACGAGCAGTACTTC
CDR3: CASSLTGGIYEQYF

V: TRBV5-8
length: 17
size: .
J: TRBJ2-1
D: .
DNA: TGTGCCAGCAGCTTGGAGCAGGGGTCGAGCTCCTACAATGAGCAGTTCTTC
CDR3: CASSLEQGSSSYNEQFF

V: TRBV5-1
length: 15
size: .
J: TRBJ2-2
D: TRBD1
DNA: TGCGCCAGCAGCCACGGACAGGTGAACACCGGGGAGCTGTTTTTT
CDR3: CASSHGQVNTGELFF

V: TRBV7-2
length: 17
size: .
J: TRBJ2-5
D: TRBD2
DNA: TGTGCCAGCAGCTTATTAGGGGGCGGGGGGGCCTGGGAGACCCAGTACTTC
CDR3: CASSLLGGGGAWETQYF

V: TRBV19
length: 14
size: .
J: TRBJ2-7
D: .
DNA: TGTGCCAGTAGTATCGACAGGTCGACCTACGAGCAGTACTTC
CDR3: CASSIDRSTYEQYF

V: TRBV5-4
length: 15
size: .
J: TRBJ2-5
D: TRBD2
DNA: TGTGCCAGCAGTGAGGCGGGGGGCCGCTTAGAGACCCAGTACTTC
CDR3: CASSEAGGRLETQYF

V: TRBV5-6
length: 15
size: once
J: TRBJ1-5
D: .
DNA: TGTGCCAGCAGCACCAGGACAGCTTTATATCAGCCCCAGCATTTT
CDR3: CASSTRTALYQPQHF

V: TRBV28
length: 12
size: .
J: TRBJ1-5
D: .
DNA: TGTGCCAGTAAAACCCCCGGAGCGCCCCAGCATTTT
CDR3: CASKTPGAPQHF

V: TRBV2
length: 15
size: .
J: TRBJ1-2
D: .
DNA: TGTGCCAGCAGACGATCAGGGGTTTTGGGCTATGGCTACACCTTC
CDR3: CASRRSGVLGYGYTF